A single sample is the source of the 16 T cell receptor beta chains below, sequenced in a study of spatial heterogeneity in lung cancer (dated by TCRdb to 2018 to 2020). The sample's time point label, in plain terms: sample taken at primary tumor resection. For TCR sequencing, whole RNA was extracted from tumor and nontumor lung tissue, or from cryopreserved PBMC samples, and no cell sorting was done. Receptor libraries were prepared by 5' RACE. Sequenced on a NextSeq 500. The public reads were quality trimmed at Q25 with fastp and then assembled into clones with MiXCR by TCRdb, keeping productive beta chains. Rows matching on CDR3 protein sequence are summarized as one entry with the most common DNA and genes. The sample table contains 22,000 or so distinct CDR3 sequences; only one count was recorded for less than 6% of them. The top ten hold approximately 35% of the sample. The sample consisted of PBMCs, taken at surgery. These receptor sequences come from a male donor with early-stage non-small cell lung cancer.

This clonotype was seen many times. The chain uses TRBV6-2 or TRBV6-3 and TRBJ1-4; the D gene is possibly TRBD1 (6 bases). The CDR3 has 15 residues. Trimming removed 0 bases from V and 6 bases from J, with 11 bases in between. The germline V gene has CDR1 MNHEY and CDR2 SVGEGT. The CDR3 protein is CASSYSGTRYEKLFF. CDR3 coding DNA: TGTGCCAGCAGTTACTCCGGGACACGTTATGAAAAACTGTTTTTT.

This clonotype was counted many times. The chain employs TRBV10-3 and TRBJ2-7; TRBD2 agrees at 12 bases. The CDR3 is 13 amino acids. Unmatched junction bases numbered 3, after V lost 7 bases and J lost 5 bases. Germline CDR1 ENHRY, CDR2 SYGVKD. CDR3 nucleotides: TGTGCCATCAAACTAGCGGGAGGTCACGAGCAGTACTTC. It is translated as CAIKLAGGHEQYF.

At least ten counts were recorded for this clonotype. J is TRBJ2-4 and V is TRBV27; tentatively, D is TRBD1 (5 bases). The CDR3 loop spans 14 amino acids. The germline V and J ends were trimmed by 2 bases and 7 bases, with 12 bases remaining between them. Germline V CDR1 and CDR2: MNHEY, SMNVEV (reference sequence). CDR3 sequence reads: CASSLRQGWNIQYF. The CDR3 DNA sequence: TGTGCCAGCAGTTTACGGCAGGGCTGGAACATTCAGTACTTC.

This clonotype is categorized as medium-sized. The CDR3 coding sequence is TGTGCCAGCAGCTTAGTGTCCCTTAGCACAGATACGCAGTATTTT. Translated: CASSLVSLSTDTQYF. The gene calls are TRBV7-9 and TRBJ2-3; the D is unclear. V dropped 1 base and J dropped 0 bases, with 8 bases sitting between them. Germline CDR1 and CDR2: SEHNR and FQNEAQ (reference sequence). The length of the CDR3 is 15 residues.

This clonotype was seen ten or more times. V is TRBV7-2 and J is TRBJ2-4, with unresolved D. The CDR3 consists of 12 residues. Trimming stripped 1 base from V and 8 bases from J, with 6 bases between. Germline-derived CDR1 and CDR2 are SGHTA and FQGNSA. Here the CDR3 reads CASSLGGDIQYF. Written as DNA, the CDR3 is TGTGCCAGCAGCTTAGGTGGAGACATTCAGTACTTC.

This clonotype appeared a few times. V gene TRBV29-1 combines with J gene TRBJ1-1; 8 bases agree with TRBD1. CDR1 is SQVTM and CDR2 is ANQGSEA in the germline V gene. The ends lost 4 bases at V and 1 base at J; junction bases unmatched: 2. The CDR3 runs to 13 residues. CDR3 residues: CSVVGQGNTEAFF. The DNA for the CDR3 is TGCAGCGTTGTCGGACAGGGGAACACTGAAGCTTTCTTT.

This clonotype was observed a few times. The J gene is TRBJ2-2, the V gene TRBV5-5; tentatively, D is TRBD1 or TRBD2 (6 bases each). Trimming removed 5 bases from V and 4 bases from J, with 15 bases in between. The CDR3 consists of 15 residues. Per the germline V gene, CDR1 is SGHKS and CDR2 is YYEKEE (reference sequence). The CDR3 protein is CASSTQGGGTGELFF. CDR3 in DNA: TGTGCCAGCAGTACCCAAGGGGGAGGCACCGGGGAGCTGTTTTTT.

This clonotype appeared many times. The chain recombines TRBV18 with TRBJ2-3; D is undetermined. This CDR3 region has 14 residues. The ends were cut back, 4 bases at V and 4 bases at J, with 12 bases in the middle. Germline V gene data show CDR1 as KGHSH and CDR2 as LQKENI. CDR3: CASSLGYSSDTQYF. DNA of the CDR3: TGTGCCAGCTCACTGGGGTACAGCTCAGATACGCAGTATTTT.

In this sample, this clonotype turned up many times. The V gene is TRBV18, the J gene TRBJ2-7; 9 nucleotides agree with TRBD2. V shed 5 bases and J 3 bases; nucleotides not matched to a gene: 5. The length of the CDR3 is 14 residues. The V gene's germline CDR1 is KGHSH and CDR2 LQKENI. The CDR3 protein is CASSAGGGDYEQYF. The CDR3 DNA follows: TGTGCCAGCTCAGCGGGAGGGGGAGACTACGAGCAGTACTTC.

This clonotype was seen a handful of times. The junction differs from germline at one of its ends, possibly a read error. The V call is TRBV11-2, the J call TRBJ2-2, with a possible D match to TRBD2 (5 bases). Germline lookup yields CDR1 SGHAT and CDR2 FQNNGV. CDR3 length: 8 residues. The CDR3 reads CASSLRDF. The CDR3, as DNA: TGTGCCAGCAGCCTTCGGGATTTT.

As to this clonotype: It is likely a read error, because the conserved phenylalanine at the end of the CDR3 is missing. The DNA is omitted, as the CDR3 cannot be located on it reliably, and the CDR3 follows TCRdb's listing. The rearrangement joins TRBV6-6 to TRBJ2-7; TRBD1 is the table's D call, not checked against the DNA. The CDR3 spans 14 amino acids, including both terminal residues. From germline, CDR1 is MNHNY and CDR2 SVGAGI (reference sequence). The chain's CDR3 is CASSYSGTGGRGGI.

This clonotype was seen ten or more times. The V call is TRBV5-1, the J call TRBJ1-2; TRBD1 matches at 9 bases. V shed 0 bases, J shed 4 bases, and the junction held 7 bases outside the gene matches. The CDR3 consists of 16 residues. Germline V gene lookup returns CDR1 SGHRS and CDR2 YFSETQ. Written as DNA, the CDR3 is TGCGCCAGCAGCTTGGTCTCCGGGACAGGGCTCTATGGCTACACCTTC. Protein: CASSLVSGTGLYGYTF.

This clonotype was seen at least ten times. The rearrangement links TRBV10-3 to TRBJ2-5; D is unresolved. CDR3 length: 12 amino acids. Germline CDR1 and CDR2: ENHRY and SYGVKD. V lost 2 bases and J lost 5, with 6 bases in between. The DNA for the CDR3 is TGTGCCATCAGTGAGATGGGGGAGACCCAGTACTTC. Protein: CAISEMGETQYF.

This clonotype was observed a handful of times. The chain uses TRBV12-3 or TRBV12-4 and TRBJ2-4, with 8 bases aligning to TRBD2. The CDR3 covers 16 residues. The J segment lost 3 bases and the V segment lost 4 bases, leaving 8 bases of the junction unmatched. The CDR3 nucleotides read TGTGCCAGCAGTTGGCGGGGGGCTTTGGTCAAAAACATTCAGTACTTC. Its protein is CASSWRGALVKNIQYF.

This clonotype occurred many times. V gene TRBV19 combines with J gene TRBJ2-4; TRBD1 matches 7 bases. This CDR3 is 14 amino acids long. Germline V gene lookup returns CDR1 LNHDA and CDR2 SQIVND (reference sequence). V lost 6 bases, J lost 0 bases, and 2 bases stayed unmatched. This chain's CDR3 is CASRTGTAKNIQYF. The CDR3 nucleotides read TGTGCCAGTAGGACAGGGACAGCCAAAAACATTCAGTACTTC.

There are many counts of this clonotype. The chain has TRBV4-2 and TRBJ2-7; the match to TRBD1 covers 7 bases. This CDR3 spans 14 amino acids. CDR1 is LGHNA, CDR2 YNFKEQ, per germline. The V segment lost 3 bases and the J segment 3 bases; nucleotides outside the gene matches: 5. CDR3 sequence reads: CASSQEQGYYEQYF. CDR3 nucleotide sequence: TGTGCCAGCAGCCAGGAACAGGGGTACTACGAGCAGTACTTC.